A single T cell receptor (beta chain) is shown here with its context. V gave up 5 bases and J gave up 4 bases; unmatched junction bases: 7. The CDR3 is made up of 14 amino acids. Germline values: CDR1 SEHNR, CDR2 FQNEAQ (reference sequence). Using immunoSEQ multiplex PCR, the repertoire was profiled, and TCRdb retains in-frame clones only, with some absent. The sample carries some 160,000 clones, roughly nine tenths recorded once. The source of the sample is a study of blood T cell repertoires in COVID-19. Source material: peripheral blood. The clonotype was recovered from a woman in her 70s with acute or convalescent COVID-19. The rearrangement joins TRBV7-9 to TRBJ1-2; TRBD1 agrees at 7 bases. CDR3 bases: TGTGCCAGCAGCCCCACAGGGGATATCTATGGCTACACCTTC. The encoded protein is CASSPTGDIYGYTF.